This TCR beta chain was captured by sequencing in a study of T cell repertoires in cytomegalovirus infection. Study findings and constraints: The cumulative frequency of public TCR beta families identified carriers of CMV plus the relevant HLA.

The CDR3 runs 13 residues. Trimming removed 10 bases from V and 4 bases from J, with 15 bases in between. Germline V lookup: CDR1 SGHVS, CDR2 FQNEAQ. TCRdb analysed the reads with MiXCR anew, one entry per CDR3 protein. Here the sample spans 650,000 to 900,000 distinct CDR3 sequences, 25% to 35% being singletons. With respect to this clonotype: Its matching antigen is unknown.

The V and J genes are TRBV7-8 and TRBJ2-3; D is perhaps TRBD1 or TRBD2 (5 bases each). The sample was cultured CD8+ T cells from PBMCs, taken from culture after CMV antigen stimulation. The sequence was obtained from a human donor in good health (CMV status not recorded). Some clones in this sample may be carry-over from other donors' samples. CDR3 nucleotides: TGTGCCAACATGGGGCCGGGGTCAGATACGCAGTATTTT. It specifies CANMGPGSDTQYF.